The 23 T cell receptor beta chains below were found in one sample sequenced in a study of blood T cell repertoires in COVID-19. Clones were sequenced by immunoSEQ multiplex PCR, and TCRdb holds only the in-frame ones, with some missing. The table includes about 94,000 clones, 70% to 80% detected once. Sequencing was performed on peripheral blood. These TCRs come from a human donor in a cohort sampled during active COVID-19.

The chain is built from TRBV7-2 and TRBJ2-5; D not resolved. With 1 base removed from V and 4 bases from J, the gap between germline ends came to 7 bases. Germline V gives CDR1 SGHTA, CDR2 FQGNSA. This CDR3 comprises 13 residues. The CDR3 here is CASSLGPRETQYF. The CDR3 DNA reads as TGTGCCAGCAGCTTAGGGCCACGAGAGACCCAGTACTTC.

The chain employs TRBV13 and TRBJ1-1, with D perhaps matching TRBD1 (5 bases). V was trimmed by 6 bases and J by 7 bases, leaving 9 bases between them. Germline V gene lookup returns CDR1 PRHDT and CDR2 FYEKMQ (reference sequence). This CDR3 contains 11 residues. CDR3 in amino acids: CASRLDSEAFF. CDR3 in DNA: TGTGCCAGCAGACTCGACAGTGAAGCTTTCTTT.

The chain links TRBV4-3 to TRBJ2-7, with D maybe TRBD2 (5 bases). The germline V and J ends were trimmed by 0 bases and 6 bases, with 15 bases remaining between them. From germline, CDR1 is LGHNA and CDR2 YSLEER. This CDR3 region has 15 residues. In DNA, the CDR3 is TGCGCCAGCAGCCAAGATGGATTCCTAGCCGGCGAGCAGTACTTC. Amino acid sequence: CASSQDGFLAGEQYF.

The rearrangement joins TRBV3-1 (or the pseudogene TRBV3-2) to TRBJ2-1, with TRBD2 identical over 12 bases. The CDR3 sequence is 15 residues long. In germline, CDR1 is LGHDT, CDR2 YNNKEL (reference sequence). V lost 11 bases to trimming and J lost 8 bases; unmatched junction nucleotides: 13. The CDR3 region is CASYGLAGGFYEQFF. CDR3 sequence (DNA): TGTGCCTCCTACGGGCTAGCGGGGGGGTTCTATGAGCAGTTCTTC.

J is TRBJ1-4 and V is TRBV30, with a tentative D call TRBD1 (6 bases). Germline values: CDR1 GTSNPN, CDR2 SVGIG (reference sequence). CDR3 length equals 13 residues. V was cut by 1 base and J by 5 bases, with 8 bases left in between. In DNA, the CDR3 is TGTGCCTGGAGTGGGGGGCTCAATGAAAAACTGTTTTTT. The encoded protein is CAWSGGLNEKLFF.

This chain joins TRBV28 and TRBJ2-4, with TRBD1 matching 10 bases. Germline lookup yields CDR1 MDHEN and CDR2 SYDVKM. V lost 5 bases to trimming and J lost 2 bases; unmatched junction nucleotides: 6. CDR3 size: 16 residues. In DNA form, the CDR3 reads TGTGCCAGCAGTCCCAGGACAGGGGGTTCCAAAAACATTCAGTACTTC. It is translated as CASSPRTGGSKNIQYF.

The chain recombines TRBV28 with TRBJ1-3; D not resolved. This CDR3 comprises 16 residues. V lost 10 bases to trimming and J lost 0 bases, with 19 bases between them. Germline lookup yields CDR1 MDHEN and CDR2 SYDVKM. CDR3 DNA: TGTGCCACCGTTACGTACGGACTAAACTCTGGAAACACCATATATTTT. Encoded protein: CATVTYGLNSGNTIYF.

The V and J genes are TRBV9 and TRBJ2-7, with a weak D call TRBD1 (6 bases). The ends were cut back, 0 bases at V and 2 bases at J, with 12 bases in the middle. The CDR3 spans 15 residues. Germline V gene data show CDR1 as SGDLS and CDR2 as YYNGEE. The CDR3 sequence: CASSVELQGPYEQYF. CDR3 coding DNA: TGTGCCAGCAGCGTAGAATTACAGGGCCCCTACGAGCAGTACTTC.

V usage is TRBV29-1 and J usage is TRBJ2-1, with TRBD2 identical over 11 bases. The CDR3 runs 14 residues. V was pared by 5 bases and J by 14 bases, with 14 bases of the junction left unmatched. Germline V lookup: CDR1 SQVTM, CDR2 ANQGSEA. The CDR3 DNA reads as TGCAGCGTTAAAAAGGGGCTAGCGGGAGGCCAGGAGTTCTTC. This sequence encodes CSVKKGLAGGQEFF.

CDR3 coding DNA: TGTGCCAGCAGTTACTCGGGGGGGGTCAGAGGCTACACCTTC. The encoded protein is CASSYSGGVRGYTF. V gene TRBV6-5 combines with J gene TRBJ1-2, with D perhaps TRBD1 (5 bases). Germline V lookup: CDR1 MNHEY, CDR2 SVGAGI. Trimming cost V 0 bases and J 8 bases, with 13 bases left between them. The CDR3 is 14 amino acids.

Concerning this clone: Other DNA sequences in this sample translate to the same CDR3. The DNA for the CDR3 is TGTGCCAGCAGCGTAGGGCAGGACACAGATACGCAGTATTTT. Translation gives CASSVGQDTDTQYF. V and J are TRBV9 and TRBJ2-3; D is undetermined. V dropped 0 bases and J dropped 2 bases, with 7 bases sitting between them. CDR3 size: 14 residues. Germline assignment: CDR1 SGDLS and CDR2 YYNGEE.

The rearrangement uses TRBV5-4 and TRBJ1-2; a weak D match, TRBD1 (6 bases). The germline CDR1 and CDR2 sequences are SGHNT and YYREEE (reference sequence). With 2 bases removed from V and 0 bases from J, the gap between germline ends came to 8 bases. The CDR3 covers 14 residues. The DNA for the CDR3 is TGTGCCAGCAGCTTTGCAGGGGCTAACTATGGCTACACCTTC. Protein: CASSFAGANYGYTF.

The chain links TRBV7-2 to TRBJ2-1, with a weak D call TRBD2 (6 bases). This CDR3 region has 14 residues. The germline gives CDR1 SGHTA, CDR2 FQGNSA. Between the trimmed V and J ends, which lost 8 bases and 10 bases, there was a span of 21 bases. This chain's CDR3 is CASAIDGSTSEQFF. In DNA form, the CDR3 reads TGTGCCAGCGCCATTGACGGGAGCACATCCGAGCAGTTCTTC.

The chain uses TRBV7-3 and TRBJ2-1; the match to TRBD2 covers 8 bases. Germline V CDR1 and CDR2: SGHTA, FQGTGA. CDR3 size: 15 residues. V lost 8 bases and J lost 0; bases outside the gene matches: 6. As DNA, the CDR3 is TGTGCCAGCGGAACGCTAGCGGGCTCCTACAATGAGCAGTTCTTC. As protein: CASGTLAGSYNEQFF. The full variable domain, with the rest looked up from reference TRBV7-3 and TRBJ2-1, is GAGVSQTPSNKVTEKGKYVELRCDPISGHTALYWYRQSLGQGPEFLIYFQGTGAADDSGLPNDRFFAVRPEGSVSTLKIQRTERGDSAVYLCASGTLAGSYNEQFFGPGTRLTVL.

V is TRBV27 and J is TRBJ2-2; 8 bases align to TRBD1. The CDR3 totals 15 residues. The germline V gene encodes CDR1 MNHEY and CDR2 SMNVEV (reference sequence). J lost 4 bases, V lost 5 bases, and 6 bases had no gene match. The CDR3, as DNA: TGTGCCAGCAGTGTGACAGGGGTTGGCACCGGGGAGCTGTTTTTT. It yields the protein CASSVTGVGTGELFF.

The rearrangement joins TRBV3-1 (or the pseudogene TRBV3-2) to TRBJ2-2, with TRBD2 matching over 7 bases. Germline CDR1 is LGHDT and CDR2 is YNNKEL (reference sequence). CDR3 length: 16 residues. The V and J ends lost 0 bases and 6 bases, in that order; junction bases with no gene match: 7. The CDR3 here is CASSQEWGRGPGELFF. In DNA form, the CDR3 reads TGTGCCAGCAGCCAAGAGTGGGGGAGGGGTCCCGGGGAGCTGTTTTTT.

The V call is TRBV6-5, the J call TRBJ1-5; 7 nucleotides match TRBD1. The CDR3 runs to 13 residues. J gave up 5 bases and V 6 bases, and 4 bases lay outside the gene matches. Per germline, CDR1 MNHEY and CDR2 SVGAGI. The CDR3 loop reads CASRNTGDQPQHF. The CDR3 bases are TGTGCCAGCAGAAACACAGGGGATCAGCCCCAGCATTTT.

The V gene is TRBV2, the J gene TRBJ2-7; D might be TRBD1 (6 bases). V gave up 5 bases and J gave up 5 bases, with 13 bases separating them. The germline CDR1 and CDR2 sequences are SNHLY and FYNNEI. The CDR3 covers 13 residues. The CDR3 sequence is CASSYTGTHEQYF. The CDR3 DNA reads TGTGCCAGCAGTTATACAGGGACCCACGAGCAGTACTTC.

This clone was observed a handful of times. The chain uses TRBV29-1 and TRBJ2-2; D not certain. V dropped 7 bases and J dropped 1 base, with 4 bases sitting between them. This CDR3 is built from 11 residues. Looked up from germline, CDR1 is SQVTM and CDR2 is ANQGSEA. The CDR3: CSAQNTGELFF. Here the CDR3 DNA reads TGCAGCGCCCAGAACACCGGGGAGCTGTTTTTT.

The chain carries TRBV4-1 and TRBJ2-3; 12 nucleotides line up with TRBD2. Germline V lookup: CDR1 MGHRA, CDR2 YSYEKL. V trimming: 4 bases; J trimming: 5 bases; junction bases outside the gene matches: 7. This CDR3 is 16 amino acids long. CDR3 region: CASSPGLAGRKDTQYF. The CDR3 coding sequence is TGCGCCAGCAGCCCAGGACTAGCGGGGCGAAAAGATACGCAGTATTTT.

J is TRBJ1-5 and V is TRBV2; the D gene is possibly TRBD1 (6 bases). Germline-derived CDR1 and CDR2 are SNHLY and FYNNEI. Trimming stripped 6 bases from V and 2 bases from J, with 11 bases between. This CDR3 has 14 residues. CDR3 loop: CASSLGHRNQPQHF. The CDR3 nucleotides are TGTGCCAGCAGCCTGGGACATCGCAATCAGCCCCAGCATTTT.

V usage is TRBV5-4 and J usage is TRBJ2-5; the match to TRBD2 covers 7 bases. The CDR3 has 16 residues. The V and J ends lost 0 bases and 2 bases, in that order; junction bases with no gene match: 7. Germline V CDR1 and CDR2: SGHNT, YYREEE (reference sequence). The CDR3 sequence: CASSLGVAGQQETQYF. The CDR3 nucleotides read TGTGCCAGCAGCTTGGGAGTAGCGGGCCAACAAGAGACCCAGTACTTC. The whole variable domain, filled in from reference TRBV5-4 and TRBJ2-5, reads ETGVTQSPTHLIKTRGQQVTLRCSSQSGHNTVSWYQQALGQGPQFIFQYYREEENGRGNFPPRFSGLQFPNYSSELNVNALELDDSALYLCASSLGVAGQQETQYFGPGTRLLVL.

V gene TRBV2 combines with J gene TRBJ2-6; possible D gene TRBD1, 7 bases. V lost 7 bases to trimming and J lost 0 bases, with 16 bases between them. CDR1 and CDR2 (germline): SNHLY, FYNNEI. This CDR3 has 17 amino acids. The CDR3 nucleotides read TGTGCCAGCACAGAGGACAGGAGGGGCTCTGGGGCCAACGTCCTGACTTTC. Encoded protein: CASTEDRRGSGANVLTF. The full variable domain, its missing parts supplied by reference TRBV2 and TRBJ2-6, is EPEVTQTPSHQVTQMGQEVILRCVPISNHLYFYWYRQILGQKVEFLVSFYNNEISEKSEIFDDQFSVERPDGSNFTLKIRSTKLEDSAMYFCASTEDRRGSGANVLTFGAGSRLTVL.